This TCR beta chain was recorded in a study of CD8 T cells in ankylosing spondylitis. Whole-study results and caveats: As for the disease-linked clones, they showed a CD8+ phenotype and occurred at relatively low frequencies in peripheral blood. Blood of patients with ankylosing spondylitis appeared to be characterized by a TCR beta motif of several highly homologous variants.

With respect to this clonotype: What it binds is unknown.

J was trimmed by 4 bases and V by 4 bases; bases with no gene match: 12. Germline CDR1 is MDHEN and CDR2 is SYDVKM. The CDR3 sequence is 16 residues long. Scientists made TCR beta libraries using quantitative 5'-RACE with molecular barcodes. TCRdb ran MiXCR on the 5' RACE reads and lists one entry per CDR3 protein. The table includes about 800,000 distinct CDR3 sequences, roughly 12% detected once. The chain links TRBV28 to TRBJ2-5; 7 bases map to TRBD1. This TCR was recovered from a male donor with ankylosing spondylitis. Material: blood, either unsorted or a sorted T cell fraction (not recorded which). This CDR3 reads CASSSTGRGGPETQYF. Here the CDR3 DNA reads TGTGCCAGCAGTTCCACGGGACGAGGGGGCCCAGAGACCCAGTACTTC. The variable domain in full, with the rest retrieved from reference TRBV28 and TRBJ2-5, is DVKVTQSSRYLVKRTGEKVFLECVQDMDHENMFWYRQDPGLGLRLIYFSYDVKMKEKGDIPEGYSVSREKKERFSLILESASTNQTSMYLCASSSTGRGGPETQYFGPGTRLLVL.